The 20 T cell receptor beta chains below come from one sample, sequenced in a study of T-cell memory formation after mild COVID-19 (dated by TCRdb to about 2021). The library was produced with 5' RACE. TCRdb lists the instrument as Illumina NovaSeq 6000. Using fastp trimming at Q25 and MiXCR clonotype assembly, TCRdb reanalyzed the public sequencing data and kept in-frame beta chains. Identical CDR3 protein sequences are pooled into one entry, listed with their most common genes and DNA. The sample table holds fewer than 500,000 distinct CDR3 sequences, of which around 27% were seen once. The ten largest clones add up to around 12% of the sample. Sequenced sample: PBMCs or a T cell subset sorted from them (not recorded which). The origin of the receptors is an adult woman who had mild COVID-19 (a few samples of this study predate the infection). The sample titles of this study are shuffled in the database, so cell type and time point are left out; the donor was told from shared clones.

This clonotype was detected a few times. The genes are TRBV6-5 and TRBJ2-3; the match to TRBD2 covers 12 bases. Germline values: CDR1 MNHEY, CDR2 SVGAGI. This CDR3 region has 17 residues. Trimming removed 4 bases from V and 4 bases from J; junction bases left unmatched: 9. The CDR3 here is CASSSGLAGLRADTQYF. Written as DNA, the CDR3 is TGTGCCAGCAGTTCCGGACTAGCGGGGCTCAGGGCAGATACGCAGTATTTT.

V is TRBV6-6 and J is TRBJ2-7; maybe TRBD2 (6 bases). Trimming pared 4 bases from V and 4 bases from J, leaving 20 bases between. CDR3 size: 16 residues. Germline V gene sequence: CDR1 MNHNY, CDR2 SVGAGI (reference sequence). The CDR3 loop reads CASSFTGVKADYEQYF. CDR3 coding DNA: TGTGCCAGCAGTTTTACGGGGGTGAAGGCCGATTACGAGCAGTACTTC.

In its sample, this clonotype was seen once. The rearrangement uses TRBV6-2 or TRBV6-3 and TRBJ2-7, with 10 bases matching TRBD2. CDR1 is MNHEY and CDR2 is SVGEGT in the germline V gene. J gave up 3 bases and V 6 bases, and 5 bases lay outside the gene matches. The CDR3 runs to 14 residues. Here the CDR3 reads CASRFRTSGYEQYF. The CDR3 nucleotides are TGTGCCAGCAGATTCCGGACTAGCGGCTACGAGCAGTACTTC.

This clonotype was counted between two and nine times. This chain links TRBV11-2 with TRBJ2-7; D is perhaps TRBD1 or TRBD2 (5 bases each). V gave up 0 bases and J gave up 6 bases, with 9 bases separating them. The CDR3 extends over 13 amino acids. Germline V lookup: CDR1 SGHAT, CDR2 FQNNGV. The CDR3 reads CASSLESGAEQYF. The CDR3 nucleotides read TGTGCCAGCAGCTTAGAATCCGGGGCCGAGCAGTACTTC.

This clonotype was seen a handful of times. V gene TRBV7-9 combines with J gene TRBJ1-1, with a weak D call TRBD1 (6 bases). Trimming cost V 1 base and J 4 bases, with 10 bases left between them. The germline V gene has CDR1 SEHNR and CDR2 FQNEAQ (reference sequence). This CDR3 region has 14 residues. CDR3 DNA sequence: TGTGCCAGCAGCTTAGTTGGGGGCCCCACTGAAGCTTTCTTT. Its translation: CASSLVGGPTEAFF.

The CDR3 reads CAISEPGHLEAFF. The CDR3 coding sequence is TGTGCCATCAGTGAGCCGGGACACCTTGAAGCTTTCTTT. V gene TRBV10-3 combines with J gene TRBJ1-1; the D gene is possibly TRBD1 (6 bases). The CDR3 consists of 13 residues. The germline V gene has CDR1 ENHRY and CDR2 SYGVKD. The germline V and J ends were trimmed by 2 bases and 7 bases, with 11 bases remaining between them.

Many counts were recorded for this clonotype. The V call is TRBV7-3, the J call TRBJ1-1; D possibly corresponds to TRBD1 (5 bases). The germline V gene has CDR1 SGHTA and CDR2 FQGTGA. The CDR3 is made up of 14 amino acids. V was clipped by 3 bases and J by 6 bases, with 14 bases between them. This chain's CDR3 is CASSLGGEGAEAFF. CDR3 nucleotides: TGTGCCAGCAGCTTGGGAGGGGAAGGGGCTGAAGCTTTCTTT.

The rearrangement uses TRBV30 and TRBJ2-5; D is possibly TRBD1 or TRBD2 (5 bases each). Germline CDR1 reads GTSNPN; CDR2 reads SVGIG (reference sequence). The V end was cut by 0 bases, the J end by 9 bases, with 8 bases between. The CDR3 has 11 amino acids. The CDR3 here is CAWSVRGAQYF. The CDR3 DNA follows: TGTGCCTGGAGTGTACGAGGGGCCCAGTACTTC.

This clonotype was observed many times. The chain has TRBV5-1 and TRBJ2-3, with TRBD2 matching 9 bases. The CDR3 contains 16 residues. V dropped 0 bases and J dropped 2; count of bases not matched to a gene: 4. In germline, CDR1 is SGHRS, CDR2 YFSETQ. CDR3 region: CASSLGLAVNTDTQYF. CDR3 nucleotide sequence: TGCGCCAGCAGCTTGGGACTAGCGGTAAACACAGATACGCAGTATTTT.

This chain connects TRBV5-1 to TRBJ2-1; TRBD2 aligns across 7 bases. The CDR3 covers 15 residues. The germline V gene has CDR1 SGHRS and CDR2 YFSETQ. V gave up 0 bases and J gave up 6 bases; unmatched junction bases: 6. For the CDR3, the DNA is TGCGCCAGCAGCTTGGAGGCTAGCGGTCTCAATGAGCAGTTCTTC. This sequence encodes CASSLEASGLNEQFF.

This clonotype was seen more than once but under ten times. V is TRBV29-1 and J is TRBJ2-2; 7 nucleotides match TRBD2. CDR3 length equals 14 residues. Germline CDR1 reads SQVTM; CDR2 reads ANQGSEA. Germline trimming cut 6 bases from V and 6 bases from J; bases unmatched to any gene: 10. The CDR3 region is CSVAGTKGPGELFF. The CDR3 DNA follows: TGCAGCGTCGCCGGGACTAAGGGTCCCGGGGAGCTGTTTTTT.

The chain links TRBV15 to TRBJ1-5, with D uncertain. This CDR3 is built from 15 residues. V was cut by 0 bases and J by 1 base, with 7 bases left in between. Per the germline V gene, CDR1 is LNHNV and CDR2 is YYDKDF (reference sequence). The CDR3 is CATSRDPGSNQPQHF. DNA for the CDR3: TGTGCCACCAGCAGAGATCCGGGAAGCAATCAGCCCCAGCATTTT.

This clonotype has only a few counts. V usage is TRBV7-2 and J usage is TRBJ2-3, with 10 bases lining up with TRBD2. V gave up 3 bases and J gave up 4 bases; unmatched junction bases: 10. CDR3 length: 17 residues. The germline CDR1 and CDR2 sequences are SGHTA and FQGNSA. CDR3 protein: CASSLTLLAGVADTQYF. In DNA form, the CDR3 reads TGTGCCAGCAGCTTGACCCTGCTAGCGGGAGTTGCAGATACGCAGTATTTT. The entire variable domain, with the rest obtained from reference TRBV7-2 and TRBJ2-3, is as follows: GAGVSQSPSNKVTEKGKDVELRCDPISGHTALYWYRQSLGQGLEFLIYFQGNSAPDKSGLPSDRFSAERTGGSVSTLTIQRTQQEDSAVYLCASSLTLLAGVADTQYFGPGTRLTVL.

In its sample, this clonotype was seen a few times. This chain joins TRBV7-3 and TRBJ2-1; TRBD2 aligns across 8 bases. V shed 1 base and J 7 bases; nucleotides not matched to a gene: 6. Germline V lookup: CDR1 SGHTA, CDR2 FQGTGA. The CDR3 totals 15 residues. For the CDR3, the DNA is TGTGCCAGCAGCTTAAATTACGGGAGGGCGAATGAGCAGTTCTTC. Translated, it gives CASSLNYGRANEQFF.

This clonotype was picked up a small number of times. The CDR3 is CASSLERSGRTSTDTQYF. The CDR3 bases are TGTGCCAGCAGCTTAGAGCGTAGCGGGAGGACCAGCACAGATACGCAGTATTTT. V is TRBV7-3 and J is TRBJ2-3; TRBD2 agrees at 10 bases. Germline lookup yields CDR1 SGHTA and CDR2 FQGTGA. The CDR3 extends over 18 amino acids. The junction had 8 bases not matched to a gene; V was cut back by 2 bases and J by 0 bases.

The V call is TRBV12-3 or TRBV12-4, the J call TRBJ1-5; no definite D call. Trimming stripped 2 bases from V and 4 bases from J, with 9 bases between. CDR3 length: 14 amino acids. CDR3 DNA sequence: TGTGCCAGCAGTTTACAGTCAGGTAATCAGCCCCAGCATTTT. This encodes CASSLQSGNQPQHF.

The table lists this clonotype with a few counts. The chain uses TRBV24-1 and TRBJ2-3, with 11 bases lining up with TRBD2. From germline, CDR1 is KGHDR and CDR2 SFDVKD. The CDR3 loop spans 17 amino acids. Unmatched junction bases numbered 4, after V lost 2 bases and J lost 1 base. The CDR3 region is CATSDSQGLAGTDTQYF. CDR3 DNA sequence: TGTGCCACCAGTGATTCACAGGGACTAGCGGGCACAGATACGCAGTATTTT.

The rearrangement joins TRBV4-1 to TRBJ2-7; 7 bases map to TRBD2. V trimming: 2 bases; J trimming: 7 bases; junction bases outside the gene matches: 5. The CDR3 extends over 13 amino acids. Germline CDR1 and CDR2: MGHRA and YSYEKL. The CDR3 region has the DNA TGCGCCAGCAGCCAAATAGCGGGTTTAGAGCAGTACTTC. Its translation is CASSQIAGLEQYF.

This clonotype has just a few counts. The CDR3 bases are TGTGCCAGCAGCTTAGTCGGAACGGGAGCTCTTATCACAGATACGCAGTATTTT. Its protein is CASSLVGTGALITDTQYF. The genes are TRBV7-2 and TRBJ2-3; maybe TRBD2 (6 bases). V lost 1 base and J lost 2, with 19 bases in between. CDR3 length equals 18 residues. Per germline, CDR1 SGHTA and CDR2 FQGNSA.

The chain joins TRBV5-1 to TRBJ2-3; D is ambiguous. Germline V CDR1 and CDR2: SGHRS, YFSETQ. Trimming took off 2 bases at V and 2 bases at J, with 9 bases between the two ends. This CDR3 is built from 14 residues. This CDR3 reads CASSLFMDTDTQYF. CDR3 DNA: TGCGCCAGCAGCTTATTCATGGACACAGATACGCAGTATTTT.